This record concerns one T cell receptor beta chain sequence. This specimen belongs to a study of blood T cell repertoires in COVID-19. Study in general: The study drew acute and convalescent COVID-19 samples from the United States, Italy and Spain. PBMCs, B-cell-depleted T cells, or T cells were the source of the cDNA or gDNA that made up the material.

Germline values: CDR1 MNHEY, CDR2 SMNVEV (reference sequence). The germline V and J ends were trimmed by 5 bases and 2 bases, with 31 bases remaining between them. CDR3 length: 20 residues. This table comes from immunoSEQ multiplex PCR, and its TCRdb copy is limited to in-frame clones, with some not included. The profile shows tens of thousands of clones, over 85% of them singletons. This TCR derives from a man between 45 and 60 years old with COVID-19, enrolled during active disease. The genes are TRBV27 and TRBJ2-7, with D possibly being TRBD1 or TRBD2 (9 bases each). The specimen was peripheral blood. For the CDR3, the DNA is TGTGCCAGCAGTCAAACCGCAGAACAGGGGGCAGCGGGAGGAGCCTACGAGCAGTACTTC. Translated: CASSQTAEQGAAGGAYEQYF.